This T cell receptor beta chain was retrieved from a study of Graves' ophthalmopathy and Graves' hyperthyroidism. Study observations and caveats: Most thyroid clonotypes with frequency above 0.001 were detected in blood too.

The CDR3 consists of 14 residues. The germline V gene has CDR1 LNHDA and CDR2 SQIVND (reference sequence). The V and J ends lost 7 bases and 3 bases respectively, with 13 bases between them. This clonotype was recorded many times. Its antigen is as yet unknown. TCR beta CDR3 regions were amplified from RNA transcripts. HTBI primers were employed in first-round RT-PCR, then a second-round multiplex PCR followed. MiXCR was run by TCRdb on the multiplex PCR reads, yielding one entry per CDR3 protein. The repertoire includes hundreds of thousands of distinct CDR3 sequences, about 38% of them detected once, and over 2.5% sits in the top ten.

The chain links TRBV19 to TRBJ1-3; D possibly corresponds to TRBD1 (5 bases). The TCR originated in an adult man with Graves' ophthalmopathy. The sample was peripheral blood. The CDR3 sequence: CASTPRGNGNTIYF. In DNA form, the CDR3 reads TGTGCCAGTACCCCGAGGGGAAATGGAAACACCATATATTTT.